The sequence of this T cell receptor (beta chain) was determined in a study of T cell responses to AZD1222 COVID-19 vaccine. Study overall: Doses given second, at about 4 or about 12 weeks, were pooled.

Remarks on this clone: Its antigen is still unknown.

Study-wide results and caveats: It should be noted that donors were predominantly white British and more often female, and clonal diversity was possibly underestimated. Among those given AZD1222, only five or six were seropositive at baseline. Nearly half of spike-specific TCRs reportedly target variant regions that are unmutated in the B.1.351 and B.1.1.7 variants.

The CDR3 is 15 residues long. Germline values: CDR1 MNHEY, CDR2 SVGAGI. The ends were cut back, 6 bases at V and 5 bases at J, with 17 bases in the middle. The assay was immunoSEQ multiplex PCR, and TCRdb's table has in-frame clones only and misses some. The sample has 130,000 or so clones, about 86% seen once; the top ten hold roughly an eighth. This sequence joins TRBV6-5 and TRBJ2-1, with no clear D. Sequenced material: peripheral blood, taken on day 0 of AZD1222 vaccination. The receptor was isolated from an adult in good health. The DNA for the CDR3 is TGTGCCAGCAGCCCCCCCGGCACGGCGGACAATGAGCAGTTCTTC. It is translated as CASSPPGTADNEQFF.